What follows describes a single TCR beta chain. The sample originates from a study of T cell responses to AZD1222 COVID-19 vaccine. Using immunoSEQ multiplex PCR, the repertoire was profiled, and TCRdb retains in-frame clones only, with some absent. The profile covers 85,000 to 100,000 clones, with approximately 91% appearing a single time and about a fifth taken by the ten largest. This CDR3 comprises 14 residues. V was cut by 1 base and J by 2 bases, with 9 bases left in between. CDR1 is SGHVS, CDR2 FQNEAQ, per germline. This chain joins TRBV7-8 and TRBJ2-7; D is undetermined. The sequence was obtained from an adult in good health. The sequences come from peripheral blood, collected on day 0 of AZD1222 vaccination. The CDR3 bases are TGTGCCAGCAGCTTAGATGGCAGTCCCTACGAGCAGTACTTC. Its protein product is CASSLDGSPYEQYF.